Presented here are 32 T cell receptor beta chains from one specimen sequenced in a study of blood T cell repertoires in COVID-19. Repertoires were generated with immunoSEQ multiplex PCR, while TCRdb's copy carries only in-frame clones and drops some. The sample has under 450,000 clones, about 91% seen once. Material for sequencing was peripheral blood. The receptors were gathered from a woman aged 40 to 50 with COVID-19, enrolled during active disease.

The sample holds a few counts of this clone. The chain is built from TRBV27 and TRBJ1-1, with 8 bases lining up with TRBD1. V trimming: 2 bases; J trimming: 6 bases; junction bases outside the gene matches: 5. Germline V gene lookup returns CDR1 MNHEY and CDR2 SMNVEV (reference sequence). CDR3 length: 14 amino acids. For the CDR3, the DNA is TGTGCCAGCAGTTTAGTGGCAGGGGGCTCTGAAGCTTTCTTT. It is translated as CASSLVAGGSEAFF.

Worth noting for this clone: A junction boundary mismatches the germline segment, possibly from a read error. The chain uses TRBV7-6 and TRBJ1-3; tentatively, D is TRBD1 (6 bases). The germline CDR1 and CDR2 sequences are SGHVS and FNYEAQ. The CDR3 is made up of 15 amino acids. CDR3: CASSIAPDSGNTIYF. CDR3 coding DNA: TGTGCCAGCAGCATAGCTCCGGACAGTGGAAACACCATATATTTT.

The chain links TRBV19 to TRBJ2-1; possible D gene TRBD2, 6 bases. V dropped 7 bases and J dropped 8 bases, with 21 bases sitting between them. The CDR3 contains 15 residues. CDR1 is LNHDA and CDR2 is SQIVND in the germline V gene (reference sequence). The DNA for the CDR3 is TGTGCCAGTACCCGCAACCGGGACTCTGCAGATGAGCAGTTCTTC. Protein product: CASTRNRDSADEQFF. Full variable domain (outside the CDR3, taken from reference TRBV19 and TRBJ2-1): DGGITQSPKYLFRKEGQNVTLSCEQNLNHDAMYWYRQDPGQGLRLIYYSQIVNDFQKGDIAEGYSVSREKKESFPLTVTSAQKNPTAFYLCASTRNRDSADEQFFGPGTRLTVL.

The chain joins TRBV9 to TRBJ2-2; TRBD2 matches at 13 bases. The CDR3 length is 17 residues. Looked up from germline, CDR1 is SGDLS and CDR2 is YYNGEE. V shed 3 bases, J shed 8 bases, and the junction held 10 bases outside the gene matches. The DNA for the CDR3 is TGTGCCAGCAGCGCTACCCCGGGACTAGCGGGGAGGGGGGAGCTGTTTTTT. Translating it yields CASSATPGLAGRGELFF.

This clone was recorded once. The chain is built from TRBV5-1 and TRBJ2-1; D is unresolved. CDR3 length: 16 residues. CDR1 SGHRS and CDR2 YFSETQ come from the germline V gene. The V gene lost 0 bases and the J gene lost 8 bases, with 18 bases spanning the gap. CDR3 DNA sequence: TGCGCCAGCAGCTTGGCCCCCCCGACTGGCCGCGATGAGCAGTTCTTC. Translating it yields CASSLAPPTGRDEQFF.

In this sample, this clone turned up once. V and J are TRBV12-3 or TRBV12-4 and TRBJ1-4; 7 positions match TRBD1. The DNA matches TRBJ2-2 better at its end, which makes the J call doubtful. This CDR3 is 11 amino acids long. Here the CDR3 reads CANPTGLELFF. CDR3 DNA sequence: TGTGCCAACCCGACAGGGTTGGAGCTGTTTTTT.

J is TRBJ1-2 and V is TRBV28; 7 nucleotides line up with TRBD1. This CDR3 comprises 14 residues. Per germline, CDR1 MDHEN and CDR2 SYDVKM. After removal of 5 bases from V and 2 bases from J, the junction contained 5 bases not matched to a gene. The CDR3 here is CASSRPGGNYGYTF. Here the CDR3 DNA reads TGTGCCAGCAGTCGACCAGGGGGAAACTATGGCTACACCTTC.

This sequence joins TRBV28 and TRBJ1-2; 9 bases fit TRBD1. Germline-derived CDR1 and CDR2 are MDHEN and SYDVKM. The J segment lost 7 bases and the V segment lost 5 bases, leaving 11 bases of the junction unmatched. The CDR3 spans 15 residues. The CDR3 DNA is TGTGCCAGCAGTGGGGCCCAAACAGGGGGCATTGGCTACACCTTC. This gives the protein CASSGAQTGGIGYTF.

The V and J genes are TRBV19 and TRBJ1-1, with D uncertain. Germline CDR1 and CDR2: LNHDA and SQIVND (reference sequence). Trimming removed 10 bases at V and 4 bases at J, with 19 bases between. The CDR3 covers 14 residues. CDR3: CATQLEATRTEAFF. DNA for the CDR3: TGTGCCACCCAGCTAGAGGCTACGCGCACTGAAGCTTTCTTT.

CDR3: CASSVAQGITTDTQYF. The CDR3 DNA reads TGTGCCAGCAGCGTTGCTCAGGGAATCACCACAGATACGCAGTATTTT. J is TRBJ2-3 and V is TRBV9; a weak D match, TRBD1 (5 bases). V was clipped by 2 bases and J by 2 bases, with 15 bases between them. The germline V gene has CDR1 SGDLS and CDR2 YYNGEE. This CDR3 is 16 amino acids long.

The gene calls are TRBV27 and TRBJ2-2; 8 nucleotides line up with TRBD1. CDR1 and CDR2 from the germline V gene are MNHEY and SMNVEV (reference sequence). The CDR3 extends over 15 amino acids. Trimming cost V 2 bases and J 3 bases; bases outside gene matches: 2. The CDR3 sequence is CASSLQGQDTGELFF. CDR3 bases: TGTGCCAGCAGTTTACAGGGACAGGACACCGGGGAGCTGTTTTTT.

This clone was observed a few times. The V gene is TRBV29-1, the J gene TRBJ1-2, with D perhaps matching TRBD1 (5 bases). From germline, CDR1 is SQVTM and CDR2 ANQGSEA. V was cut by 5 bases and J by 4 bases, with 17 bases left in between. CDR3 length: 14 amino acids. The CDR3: CSVSGTGTTYGYTF. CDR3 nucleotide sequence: TGCAGCGTTTCCGGAACAGGTACTACCTATGGCTACACCTTC.

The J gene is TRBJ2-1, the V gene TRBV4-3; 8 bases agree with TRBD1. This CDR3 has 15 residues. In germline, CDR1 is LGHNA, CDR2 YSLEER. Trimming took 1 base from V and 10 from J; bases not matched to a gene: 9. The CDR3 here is CASSQGTGLTGEQFF. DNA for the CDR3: TGCGCCAGCAGCCAAGGGACAGGGTTAACGGGAGAGCAGTTCTTC.

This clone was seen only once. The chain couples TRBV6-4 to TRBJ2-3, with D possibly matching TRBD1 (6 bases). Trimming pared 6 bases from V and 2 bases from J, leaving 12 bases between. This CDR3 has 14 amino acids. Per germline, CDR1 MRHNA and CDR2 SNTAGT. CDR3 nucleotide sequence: TGTGCCAGCAGCCTAACAGGGTACACAGATACGCAGTATTTT. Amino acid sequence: CASSLTGYTDTQYF.

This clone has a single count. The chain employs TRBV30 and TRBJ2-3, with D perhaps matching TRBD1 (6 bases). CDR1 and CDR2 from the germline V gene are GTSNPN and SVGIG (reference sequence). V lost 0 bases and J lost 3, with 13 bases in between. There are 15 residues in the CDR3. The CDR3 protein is CAWSVTGMGTDTQYF. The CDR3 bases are TGTGCCTGGAGTGTAACAGGGATGGGAACAGATACGCAGTATTTT.

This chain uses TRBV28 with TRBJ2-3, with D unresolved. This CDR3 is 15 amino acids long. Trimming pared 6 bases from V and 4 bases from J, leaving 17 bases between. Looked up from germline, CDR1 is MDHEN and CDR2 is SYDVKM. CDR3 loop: CASRPDKKGSDTQYF. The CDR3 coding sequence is TGTGCCAGCAGACCAGACAAAAAAGGCTCAGATACGCAGTATTTT.

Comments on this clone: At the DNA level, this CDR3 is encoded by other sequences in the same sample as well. CDR3 DNA sequence: TGTGCCAGCAGCTCCTTAGCGGGAGGGCCGACAGATACGCAGTATTTT. As protein: CASSSLAGGPTDTQYF. The chain combines TRBV27 with TRBJ2-3; the match to TRBD2 covers 11 bases. Germline CDR1 reads MNHEY; CDR2 reads SMNVEV (reference sequence). The CDR3 sequence is 16 residues long. The junction had 8 bases not matched to a gene; V was cut back by 6 bases and J by 3 bases.

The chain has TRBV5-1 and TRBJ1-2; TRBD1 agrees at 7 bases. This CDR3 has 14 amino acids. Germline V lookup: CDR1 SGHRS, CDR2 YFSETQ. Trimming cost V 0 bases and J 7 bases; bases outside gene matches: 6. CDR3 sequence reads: CASSLDRGTGGYTF. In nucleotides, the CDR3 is TGCGCCAGCAGCTTGGACAGGGGTACGGGTGGCTACACCTTC.

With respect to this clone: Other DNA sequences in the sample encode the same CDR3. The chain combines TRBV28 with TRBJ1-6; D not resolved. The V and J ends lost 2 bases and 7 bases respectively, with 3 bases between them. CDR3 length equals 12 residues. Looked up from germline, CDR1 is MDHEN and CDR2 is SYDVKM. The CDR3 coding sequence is TGTGCCAGCAGTTTACGGAATTCACCCCTCCACTTT. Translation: CASSLRNSPLHF.

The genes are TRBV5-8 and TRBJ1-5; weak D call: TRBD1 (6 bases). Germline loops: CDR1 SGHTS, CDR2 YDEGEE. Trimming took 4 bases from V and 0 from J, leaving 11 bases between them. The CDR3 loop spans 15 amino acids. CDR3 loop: CASSRGQYSNQPQHF. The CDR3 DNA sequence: TGTGCCAGCAGCCGCGGACAGTATAGCAATCAGCCCCAGCATTTT. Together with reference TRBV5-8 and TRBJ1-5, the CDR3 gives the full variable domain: EAGVTQSPTHLIKTRGQQATLRCSPISGHTSVYWYQQALGLGLQFLLWYDEGEERNRGNFPPRFSGRQFPNYSSELNVNALELEDSALYLCASSRGQYSNQPQHFGDGTRLSIL.

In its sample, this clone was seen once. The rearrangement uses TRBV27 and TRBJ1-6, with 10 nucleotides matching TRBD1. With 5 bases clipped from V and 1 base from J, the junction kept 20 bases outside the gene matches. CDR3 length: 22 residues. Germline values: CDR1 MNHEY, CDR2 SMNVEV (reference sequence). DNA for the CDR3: TGTGCCAGCAGTCAAATCCTCACCGGGACAGGGGTGTGGGGATCCTATAATTCACCCCTCCACTTT. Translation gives CASSQILTGTGVWGSYNSPLHF.

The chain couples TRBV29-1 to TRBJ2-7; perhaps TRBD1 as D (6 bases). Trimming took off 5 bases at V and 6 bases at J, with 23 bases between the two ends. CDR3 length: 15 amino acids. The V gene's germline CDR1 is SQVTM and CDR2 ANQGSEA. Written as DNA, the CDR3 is TGCAGCGTTTCCCCGACAATCGGGACATATCGCGAGCAGTACTTC. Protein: CSVSPTIGTYREQYF.

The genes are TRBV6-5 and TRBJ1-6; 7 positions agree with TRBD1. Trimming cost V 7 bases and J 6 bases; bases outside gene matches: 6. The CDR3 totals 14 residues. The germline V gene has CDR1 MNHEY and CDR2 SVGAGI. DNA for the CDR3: TGTGCCAGCACTAAAGGACAGGCTAATTCACCCCTCCACTTT. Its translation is CASTKGQANSPLHF.

DNA of the CDR3: TGTGCCAGCAGTTTTGAGTCCACCTATGGCTACACCTTC. Protein: CASSFESTYGYTF. This chain uses TRBV6-2 or TRBV6-3 with TRBJ1-2; D call uncertain. Per the germline V gene, CDR1 is MNHEY and CDR2 is SVGEGT. This CDR3 region has 13 residues. Trimming pared 4 bases from V and 4 bases from J, leaving 10 bases between.

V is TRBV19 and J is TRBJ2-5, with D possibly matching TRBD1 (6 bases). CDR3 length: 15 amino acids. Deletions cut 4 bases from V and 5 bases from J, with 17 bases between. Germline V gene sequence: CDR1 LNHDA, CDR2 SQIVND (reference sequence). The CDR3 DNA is TGTGCCAGTAGTACCACAGGGTCGGGAAGCGAGACCCAGTACTTC. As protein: CASSTTGSGSETQYF. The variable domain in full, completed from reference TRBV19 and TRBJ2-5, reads DGGITQSPKYLFRKEGQNVTLSCEQNLNHDAMYWYRQDPGQGLRLIYYSQIVNDFQKGDIAEGYSVSREKKESFPLTVTSAQKNPTAFYLCASSTTGSGSETQYFGPGTRLLVL.

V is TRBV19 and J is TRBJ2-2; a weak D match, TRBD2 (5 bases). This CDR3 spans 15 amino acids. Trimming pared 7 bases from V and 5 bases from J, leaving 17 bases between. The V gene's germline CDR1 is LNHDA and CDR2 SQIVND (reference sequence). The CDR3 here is CASTRGNEGTGELFF. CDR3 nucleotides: TGTGCCAGTACCCGAGGGAATGAGGGTACCGGGGAGCTGTTTTTT.

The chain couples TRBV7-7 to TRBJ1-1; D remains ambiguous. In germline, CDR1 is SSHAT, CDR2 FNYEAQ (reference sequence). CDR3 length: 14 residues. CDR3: CASGRWEGNTEAFF. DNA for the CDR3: TGTGCTAGCGGTCGTTGGGAGGGGAACACTGAAGCTTTCTTT.

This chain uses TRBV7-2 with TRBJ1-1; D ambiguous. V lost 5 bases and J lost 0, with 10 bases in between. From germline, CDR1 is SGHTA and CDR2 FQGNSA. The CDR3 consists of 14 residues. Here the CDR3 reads CASSATFMNTEAFF. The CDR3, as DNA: TGTGCCAGCAGCGCAACATTTATGAACACTGAAGCTTTCTTT.

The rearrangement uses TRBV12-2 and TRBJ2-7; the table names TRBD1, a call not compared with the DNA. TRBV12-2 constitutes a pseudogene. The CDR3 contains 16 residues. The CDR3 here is CASRLKRTGGLSEQYF. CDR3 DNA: TGTGCAAGTCGCTTAAAGCGAACAGGGGGCTTATCAGAGCAGTACTTC.

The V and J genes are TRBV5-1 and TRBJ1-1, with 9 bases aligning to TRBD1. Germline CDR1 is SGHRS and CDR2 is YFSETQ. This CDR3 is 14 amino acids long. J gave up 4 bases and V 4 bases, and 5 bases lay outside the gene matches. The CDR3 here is CASSRDRASTEAFF. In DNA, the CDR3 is TGCGCCAGCAGCCGGGACAGGGCTTCCACTGAAGCTTTCTTT.

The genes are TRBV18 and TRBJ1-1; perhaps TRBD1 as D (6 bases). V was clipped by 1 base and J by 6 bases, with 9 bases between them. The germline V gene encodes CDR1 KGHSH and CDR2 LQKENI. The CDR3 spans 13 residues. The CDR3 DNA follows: TGTGCCAGCTCACCACAACAGGGCCCTGAAGCTTTCTTT. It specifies CASSPQQGPEAFF.

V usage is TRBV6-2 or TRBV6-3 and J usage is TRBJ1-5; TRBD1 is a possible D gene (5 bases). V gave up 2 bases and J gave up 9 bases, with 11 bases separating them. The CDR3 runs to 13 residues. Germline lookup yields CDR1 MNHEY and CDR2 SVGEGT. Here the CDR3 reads CASSYRGPRPQHF. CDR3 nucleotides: TGTGCCAGCAGTTACAGGGGCCCGCGGCCCCAGCATTTT.